This T cell receptor beta chain was observed in a study of cytomegalovirus exposure and HLA in healthy donors. Study-level information: Most donors, just over 80% of a few hundred genotyped, fell in the Caucasian-associated ancestry cluster.

The PCR employed 60 Vbeta primers together with 13 Jbeta primers. TCRdb keeps only in-frame clones here, not all; method: immunoSEQ multiplex PCR. The repertoire holds about 130,000 clones, with about four fifths as singletons. V lost 0 bases and J lost 1; bases outside the gene matches: 6. This CDR3 spans 17 amino acids. Germline V gene data show CDR1 as SGDLS and CDR2 as YYNGEE. This clone was picked up one time. Sample: PBMCs. The rearrangement links TRBV9 to TRBJ2-5; 10 bases fit TRBD2. The source is a man between 18 and 29 years old in good health and CMV-seronegative. For the CDR3, the DNA is TGTGCCAGCAGCGTAGCAGCTAGCGGGGGATTCCAAGAGACCCAGTACTTC. The encoded protein is CASSVAASGGFQETQYF.